Presented here are 3 T cell receptor beta chains from one specimen sequenced in a study of cytomegalovirus exposure and HLA in healthy donors. PCR amplification relied on 60 Vbeta primers (plus 13 Jbeta primers). Here immunoSEQ multiplex PCR was the method, and the copy in TCRdb shows in-frame clones only, minus some. The top ten clones hold about 3.8% of a sample with about 120,000 clones, 81% of them seen once. The material sequenced was PBMCs. The receptors stem from a woman aged 25-40 years in good health and CMV-seronegative.

The chain joins TRBV21-1 to TRBJ1-2; the DNA was not used to check the table's D call, TRBD1. TRBV21-1 is listed as a pseudogene. The CDR3 extends over 15 amino acids. CDR3 residues: CASTRVMLYIYGYTF. The CDR3 DNA is TGTGCCAGCACCAGGGTCATGTTATATATCTATGGCTACACCTTC.

This clone was seen more than once but under ten times. The chain carries TRBV5-4 and TRBJ2-2; tentatively, D is TRBD2 (6 bases). V lost 4 bases and J 7 bases, leaving 20 bases between the germline ends. Germline V gene data show CDR1 as SGHNT and CDR2 as YYREEE (reference sequence). The CDR3 runs to 16 residues. CDR3 DNA: TGTGCCAGCAGCCCGGGCGGGACCCTGGCTAACGGGGAGCTGTTTTTT. Its translation is CASSPGGTLANGELFF.

The table lists this clone with a few counts. The chain employs TRBV6-1 and TRBJ1-1; 9 nucleotides match TRBD1. CDR1 and CDR2 from the germline V gene are MNHNS and SASEGT. V shed 5 bases and J 0 bases; nucleotides not matched to a gene: 1. This CDR3 contains 14 residues. The CDR3 DNA reads as TGTGCCAGCAGTAGGACAGGGGTGAACACTGAAGCTTTCTTT. It translates to CASSRTGVNTEAFF.